These 4 T cell receptor beta chains came from one sample sequenced in a study of cytomegalovirus exposure and HLA in healthy donors. PCR used 60 Vbeta primers and 13 Jbeta primers. Some clones are missing from TCRdb's copy, which holds only in-frame ones; the method was immunoSEQ multiplex PCR. The sample yields 34,000 or so clones, of which the top ten take up around 5%. Sequenced input: PBMCs. The receptors stem from a female donor in good health and CMV-seronegative.

The chain is built from TRBV7-9 and TRBJ2-7, with 7 bases lining up with TRBD1. The length of the CDR3 is 13 residues. Germline V lookup: CDR1 SEHNR, CDR2 FQNEAQ (reference sequence). Unmatched junction bases numbered 3, after V lost 1 base and J lost 6 bases. The DNA for the CDR3 is TGTGCCAGCAGCTTAGAGACAGGGTTCGAGCAGTACTTC. Amino acids: CASSLETGFEQYF.

This chain joins TRBV19 and TRBJ2-1, with 15 bases fitting TRBD2. The V gene end was trimmed by 10 bases and the J gene end by 5 bases; junction bases not matched to a gene: 3. Germline loops: CDR1 LNHDA, CDR2 SQIVND (reference sequence). This CDR3 is built from 14 residues. In DNA, the CDR3 is TGTGCCACTGGACTAGCGGGGGGGAACAATGAGCAGTTCTTC. It yields the protein CATGLAGGNNEQFF. Combining the CDR3 with reference TRBV19 and TRBJ2-1 gives the whole variable domain DGGITQSPKYLFRKEGQNVTLSCEQNLNHDAMYWYRQDPGQGLRLIYYSQIVNDFQKGDIAEGYSVSREKKESFPLTVTSAQKNPTAFYLCATGLAGGNNEQFFGPGTRLTVL.

The V call is TRBV6-5, the J call TRBJ2-7; possibly TRBD1 for D (6 bases). CDR1 and CDR2 from the germline V gene are MNHEY and SVGAGI. With 5 bases removed from V and 10 bases from J, the gap between germline ends came to 21 bases. This CDR3 has 14 amino acids. The CDR3 spells CASSPTGSKASQYF. In nucleotides, the CDR3 is TGTGCCAGCAGTCCTACAGGGAGTAAAGCGTCTCAGTACTTC.

Here the CDR3 reads CASSQDFKQGPDTQYF. CDR3 sequence (DNA): TGTGCCAGCAGCCAAGATTTTAAACAGGGACCAGATACGCAGTATTTT. This chain connects TRBV4-2 to TRBJ2-3; weak D call: TRBD1 (6 bases). The V end lost 0 bases, the J end lost 4 bases, and 14 bases lay between the germline ends. Germline V gene data show CDR1 as LGHNA and CDR2 as YNFKEQ. This CDR3 region has 16 residues.